Described below is a single T cell receptor (beta chain) sequence and its context. Its target antigen remains unknown. Base qualities were left out, and no much larger clone turns up one base away. These data belong to a study of early T cells in non-severe SARS-CoV-2 infection (dated by TCRdb to about 2021). For context, the study as a whole: Because TCR sequencing relied on bulk RNA taken from unsorted whole blood, pairing of alpha and beta chains was not possible.

CDR1 MNHNY and CDR2 SVGAGI are derived from the germline V gene (reference sequence). The CDR3 numbers 15 residues from cysteine through phenylalanine. Only CDR3 DNA remains: 45 bases, in frame from the first base. A distance of 10 bases separates the germline ends of V and J, which lose 0 bases and 1 base respectively. Library construction relied on 5' RACE. These reads were obtained on a NextSeq 500. The TCR library protocol attached unique molecular identifiers to individual cDNA molecules to correct for sequencing error and PCR bias. Both TCR alpha and beta chains were sequenced, and tight co-correlation was observed between alpha and beta sequence abundances in each sample. Under the source paper's analysis protocol: V gene, J gene and CDR3 annotation of TCR sequences was performed with Decombinator V4. TCRs were defined as expanded if a significant change between any two time points was detected under a Poisson model with p below 0.0001. TCR abundances were normalised to the total number of TCRs sequenced per sample and were expressed as counts per million. MAIT TCRs were defined by TRAV1-2 paired with TRAJ12, TRAJ20 or TRAJ33, and iNKT TCRs by TRAV10 paired with TRAJ18. A search of VDJdb, accessed on 1 November 2021, was run for TCRs annotated to CMV, EBV and SARS-CoV-2, with TCRs annotated for multiple antigens excluded. TCRdb took the public reads, trimmed them with fastp at Q25, ran MiXCR for clone calling and kept in-frame beta chains. Rows are unified per CDR3 protein, each entry keeping the most common DNA and genes. What appears here as the V and J calls and clone size reflects TCRdb's work, not the paper's. This sample gives tens of thousands of distinct CDR3 sequences in total; around 17% of them show up just once. 5.1% of the sample lies in the top ten.

Set within a cohort of healthcare workers in London, UK, this nested case-control study involved weekly PCR testing of nasopharyngeal swabs along with blood sampling. Healthcare workers were recruited between 23 and 31 March 2020, during the week of the UK lockdown, and were followed weekly for up to about 15 weeks. Overall study results and their limits: VDJdb matching was skewed toward anti-spike CD8 responses and likely underestimated virus-specific expansions by missing private and CD4 specificities.

This specimen consisted of whole blood, obtained at baseline. The receptor's source is an adult who was a healthcare worker with PCR-confirmed SARS-CoV-2 infection or an uninfected control (not recorded which). This chain joins TRBV6-6 to TRBJ2-7, with a weak D call of TRBD1 (5 bases match). CDR3 loop: CASSYSETASYEQYF. The nucleotide sequence reads as follows: TGTGCCAGCAGTTACTCTGAGACAGCATCCTACGAGCAGTACTTC.